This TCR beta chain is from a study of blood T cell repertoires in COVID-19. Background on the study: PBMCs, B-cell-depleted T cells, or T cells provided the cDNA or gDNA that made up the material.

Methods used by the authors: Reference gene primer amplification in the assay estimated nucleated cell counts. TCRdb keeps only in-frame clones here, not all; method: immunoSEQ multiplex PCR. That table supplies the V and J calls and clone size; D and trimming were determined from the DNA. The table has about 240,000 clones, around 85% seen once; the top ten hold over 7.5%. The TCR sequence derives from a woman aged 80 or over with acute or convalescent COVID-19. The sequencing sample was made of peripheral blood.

This CDR3 is CASSPSVGGGYGYTF. CDR3 DNA: TGTGCCAGCTCGCCCAGTGTTGGGGGCGGCTATGGCTACACCTTC. The J gene is TRBJ1-2, the V gene TRBV18; possible D gene TRBD1, 6 bases. The V gene's germline CDR1 is KGHSH and CDR2 LQKENI. Trimming shortened V by 6 bases and J by 4 bases, and 18 bases separated the two germline ends. CDR3 length: 15 residues. The whole variable domain, filled in from reference TRBV18 and TRBJ1-2, reads NAGVMQNPRHLVRRRGQEARLRCSPMKGHSHVYWYRQLPEEGLKFMVYLQKENIIDESGMPKERFSAEFPKEGPSILRIQQVVRGDSAAYFCASSPSVGGGYGYTFGSGTRLTVV.